The 18 T cell receptor beta chains presented below share a single source sample, sequenced in a study of control samples from healthy donors and cancer patients. Profiling relied on immunoSEQ multiplex PCR, and the TCRdb table lists in-frame clones only, not all of them. In the table there are about 44,000 clones, approximately 89% of which are singletons. The sample comprised PBMCs. These receptors all stem from a woman aged 55-70 years with lung cancer.

This chain connects TRBV18 to TRBJ2-4; the match to TRBD2 covers 14 bases. The ends lost 3 bases at V and 15 bases at J; junction bases unmatched: 10. This CDR3 contains 15 residues. The germline CDR1 and CDR2 sequences are KGHSH and LQKENI. The chain's CDR3 is CASSPTGTSGSWLYF. DNA of the CDR3: TGTGCCAGCTCACCTACCGGGACTAGCGGGAGTTGGCTGTACTTC.

The V and J genes are TRBV30 and TRBJ1-3; D is uncertain. The germline V gene has CDR1 GTSNPN and CDR2 SVGIG (reference sequence). V was shortened by 1 base and J by 2 bases, with 6 bases between the two germline ends. The CDR3 is 13 residues long. CDR3 region: CAWSGTPGNTIYF. The CDR3 coding sequence is TGTGCCTGGAGTGGGACCCCTGGAAACACCATATATTTT.

V usage is TRBV2 and J usage is TRBJ2-3; 8 bases fit TRBD1. With 4 bases clipped from V and 3 bases from J, the junction kept 3 bases outside the gene matches. Germline CDR1 SNHLY, CDR2 FYNNEI. The CDR3 covers 14 residues. DNA of the CDR3: TGTGCCAGCAGTGCCCGGGACAGGACAGATACGCAGTATTTT. Residues: CASSARDRTDTQYF.

The chain is built from TRBV7-3 and TRBJ1-1; 9 bases line up with TRBD1. This CDR3 comprises 14 residues. CDR1 SGHTA and CDR2 FQGTGA come from the germline V gene. Germline trimming cut 5 bases from V and 3 bases from J; bases unmatched to any gene: 4. The CDR3 reads CASSRDRVDTEAFF. CDR3 in DNA: TGTGCCAGCAGCCGGGACAGGGTCGACACTGAAGCTTTCTTT.

The V gene is TRBV7-9, the J gene TRBJ2-7, with D possibly TRBD2 on 6 matching bases. The CDR3 contains 12 residues. The germline V and J ends were trimmed by 1 base and 7 bases, with 8 bases remaining between them. CDR1 is SEHNR and CDR2 is FQNEAQ in the germline V gene (reference sequence). CDR3 amino acids: CASSLGRGEQYF. CDR3 nucleotides: TGTGCCAGCAGCTTAGGGAGGGGAGAGCAGTACTTC.

The chain uses TRBV3-1 (or the pseudogene TRBV3-2) and TRBJ1-2; D is unclear. The CDR3 extends over 12 amino acids. The germline gives CDR1 LGHDT, CDR2 YNNKEL (reference sequence). V lost 4 bases and J 5 bases, leaving 8 bases between the germline ends. The CDR3 region is CASSRETYGYTF. The CDR3 nucleotides read TGTGCCAGCAGCCGGGAGACGTATGGCTACACCTTC.

This clone was counted between two and nine times. V is TRBV19 and J is TRBJ1-5; D not certain. V lost 2 bases and J lost 3, with 11 bases in between. Germline loops: CDR1 LNHDA, CDR2 SQIVND (reference sequence). The CDR3 is made up of 15 amino acids. The CDR3 protein is CASSINGGNNQPQHF. CDR3 DNA: TGTGCCAGTAGTATAAACGGCGGCAACAATCAGCCCCAGCATTTT.

The gene calls are TRBV7-3 and TRBJ2-3; maybe TRBD2 (5 bases). CDR1 and CDR2 from the germline V gene are SGHTA and FQGTGA. CDR3 length: 12 amino acids. V shed 8 bases and J shed 2 bases, with 8 bases lying between them. CDR3: CASGGPTDTQYF. DNA for the CDR3: TGTGCCAGCGGCGGGCCCACAGATACGCAGTATTTT.

This clone was seen a few times. The V gene is TRBV28, the J gene TRBJ1-5, with TRBD1 matching 7 bases. In germline, CDR1 is MDHEN, CDR2 SYDVKM. Unmatched junction bases numbered 6, after V lost 7 bases and J lost 3 bases. The CDR3 covers 14 residues. CDR3 in DNA: TGTGCCAGCACCAGCGGGACAGACAATCAGCCCCAGCATTTT. This translates into CASTSGTDNQPQHF.

This sequence joins TRBV2 and TRBJ1-6, with a weak D call TRBD1 (5 bases). Trimming took off 6 bases at V and 10 bases at J, with 16 bases between the two ends. Germline V CDR1 and CDR2: SNHLY, FYNNEI. The CDR3 is 14 residues long. CDR3 DNA sequence: TGTGCCAGCAGAGCAAGAGTAGGGGAATCACCCCTCCACTTT. This translates into CASRARVGESPLHF.

The chain links TRBV5-1 to TRBJ2-1; the D gene is possibly TRBD2 (6 bases). The V gene lost 1 base and the J gene lost 4 bases, with 15 bases spanning the gap. This CDR3 region has 16 residues. CDR1 and CDR2 from the germline V gene are SGHRS and YFSETQ. The CDR3 DNA reads as TGCGCCAGCAGCTTGTCCGGGGGAGCTCTTTACAATGAGCAGTTCTTC. This codes for CASSLSGGALYNEQFF.

The chain combines TRBV5-4 with TRBJ1-6, with D uncertain. The germline gives CDR1 SGHNT, CDR2 YYREEE (reference sequence). Trimming cost V 4 bases and J 2 bases, with 13 bases left between them. The CDR3 sequence is 16 residues long. In nucleotides, the CDR3 is TGTGCCAGCAGCCGGGGAGGGAATCCCTATAATTCACCCCTCCACTTT. Amino acid sequence: CASSRGGNPYNSPLHF. Drawing the rest from reference TRBV5-4 and TRBJ1-6, the complete variable domain is ETGVTQSPTHLIKTRGQQVTLRCSSQSGHNTVSWYQQALGQGPQFIFQYYREEENGRGNFPPRFSGLQFPNYSSELNVNALELDDSALYLCASSRGGNPYNSPLHFGNGTRLTVT.

The chain joins TRBV28 to TRBJ2-5; perhaps TRBD1 as D (6 bases). CDR1 is MDHEN and CDR2 is SYDVKM in the germline V gene. CDR3 length: 14 amino acids. With 2 bases removed from V and 5 bases from J, the gap between germline ends came to 12 bases. CDR3 in amino acids: CASSLRQGSETQYF. For the CDR3, the DNA is TGTGCCAGCAGTTTACGGCAGGGGAGCGAGACCCAGTACTTC.

The chain combines TRBV19 with TRBJ2-7; a weak D match, TRBD2 (5 bases). V was trimmed by 1 base and J by 0 bases, leaving 7 bases between them. Germline V CDR1 and CDR2: LNHDA, SQIVND (reference sequence). The CDR3 spans 14 residues. The CDR3 is CASSIGGNSYEQYF. The CDR3 DNA follows: TGTGCCAGTAGTATAGGAGGGAACTCCTACGAGCAGTACTTC.

The chain recombines TRBV7-3 with TRBJ2-3, with D perhaps matching TRBD1 (6 bases). CDR1 is SGHTA, CDR2 FQGTGA, per germline. Trimming pared 5 bases from V and 6 bases from J, leaving 12 bases between. The CDR3 is made up of 13 amino acids. The CDR3 protein is CASSAGQRDTQYF. As DNA, the CDR3 is TGTGCCAGCAGCGCCGGACAGAGGGATACGCAGTATTTT.

V usage is TRBV5-1 and J usage is TRBJ2-7; D is ambiguous. With 0 bases removed from V and 6 bases from J, the gap between germline ends came to 10 bases. The length of the CDR3 is 13 residues. Germline V gene data show CDR1 as SGHRS and CDR2 as YFSETQ. CDR3 residues: CASSLVAPTEQYF. In nucleotides, the CDR3 is TGCGCCAGCAGCTTGGTGGCTCCGACCGAGCAGTACTTC.

Remarks on this clone: Distinct nucleotide sequences in the sample also encode this CDR3. The CDR3 nucleotides read TGTGCCAGCAGTTACGGCGGGAGTACAGATACGCAGTATTTT. Translated: CASSYGGSTDTQYF. This chain links TRBV6-5 with TRBJ2-3, with 7 bases that match TRBD2. The germline gives CDR1 MNHEY, CDR2 SVGAGI. V dropped 2 bases and J dropped 3; count of bases not matched to a gene: 2. This CDR3 has 14 residues.

The chain combines TRBV19 with TRBJ1-2; D may be TRBD1 (6 bases). Germline V gene sequence: CDR1 LNHDA, CDR2 SQIVND (reference sequence). Trimming cost V 5 bases and J 2 bases, with 18 bases left between them. This CDR3 region has 16 residues. CDR3 coding DNA: TGTGCCAGTAGTCCCCAAGGACAGCAGACAAACTATGGCTACACCTTC. Its translation is CASSPQGQQTNYGYTF.